The subject of this entry is one T cell receptor (beta chain). TCRdb's copy holds only in-frame clones and misses some; the assay was immunoSEQ multiplex PCR. The top ten clones hold 0.2% to 0.25% of a sample with some 98,000 clones, under 97% of them seen once. Germline V gene sequence: CDR1 SGHVS, CDR2 FNYEAQ. The CDR3 sequence is 12 residues long. Trimming stripped 1 base from V and 6 bases from J, with 7 bases between. This entry is derived from a study of technical replicates of blood from a handful of donors. V and J are TRBV7-6 and TRBJ2-7, with D possibly being TRBD2 (6 bases). The receptor's source is a human donor in good health. Source material: T cells isolated from PBMCs. CDR3 nucleotides: TGTGCCAGCAGCTTAGGGAGGGGCGAGCAGTACTTC. This sequence encodes CASSLGRGEQYF.